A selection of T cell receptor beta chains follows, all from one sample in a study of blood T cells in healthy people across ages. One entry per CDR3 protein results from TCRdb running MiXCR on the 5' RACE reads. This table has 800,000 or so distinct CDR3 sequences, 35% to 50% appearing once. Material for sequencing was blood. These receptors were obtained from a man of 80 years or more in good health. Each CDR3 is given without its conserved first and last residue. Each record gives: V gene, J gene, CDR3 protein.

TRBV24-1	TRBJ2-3	ATSDPSTQATGTQY
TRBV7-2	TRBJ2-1	ASSPEAGGLYNEQF
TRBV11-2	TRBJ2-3	ASSHNSGGLTDTQY
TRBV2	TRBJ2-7	ASSGGFGYEQY
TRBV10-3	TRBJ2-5	AISDDTYQETQY
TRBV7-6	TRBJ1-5	ASSLAWGSNQPQH
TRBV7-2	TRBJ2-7	ASSLSYEQY
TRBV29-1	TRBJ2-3	SAGTSGRGMADTQY
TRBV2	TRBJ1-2	ASSHPSNYGYT
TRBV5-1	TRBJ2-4	ASSFYPGTENIQY
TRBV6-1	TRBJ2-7	ASSVAGVHPYEQY
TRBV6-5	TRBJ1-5	ASSYSRDRGFPGGNQPQH
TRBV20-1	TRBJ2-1	SARVENWSEQF
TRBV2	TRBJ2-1	ASSVTRSSYNEQF
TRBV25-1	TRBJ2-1	ANITNTQSNEQF
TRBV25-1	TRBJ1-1	ASSDRPNTEAF
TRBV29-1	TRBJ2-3	SVPWGGLASTDTQY
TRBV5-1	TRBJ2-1	ASSPSGGDYNEQF
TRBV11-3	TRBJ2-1	ASSLDHLAGSNEQF
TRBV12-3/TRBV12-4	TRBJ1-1	ASSRAPTEAF
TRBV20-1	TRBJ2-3	SAPGRGGADTQY
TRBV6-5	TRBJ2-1	ASSSSQGAEYNEQF
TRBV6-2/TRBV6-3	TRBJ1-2	ASSYSEGGNYGYT
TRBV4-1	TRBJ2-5	ASSQDGLRGGIQETQY
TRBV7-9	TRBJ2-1	ASSLPLAAGSYNEQF
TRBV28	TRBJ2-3	ASSPTSGSDTQY
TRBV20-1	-	SGTVMSSYNEQY
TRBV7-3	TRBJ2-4	ASSASGRENIQY
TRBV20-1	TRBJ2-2	SARGPGADTGELF
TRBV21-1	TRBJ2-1	ASSKWTSEYNEQF
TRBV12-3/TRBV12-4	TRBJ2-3	ASRLGQGRDTRY
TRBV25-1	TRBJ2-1	ASSDLAGQGSNEQF
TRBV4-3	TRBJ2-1	ASSQVLEWALNANEQF
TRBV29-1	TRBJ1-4	SVKTAGVTNEKLF
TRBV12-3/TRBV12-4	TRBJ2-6	ASSPLGVSGANVLT
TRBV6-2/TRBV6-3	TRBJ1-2	ASRPGQIASYGYT
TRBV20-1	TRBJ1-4	SAGGAYANEKLF
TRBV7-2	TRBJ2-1	ASSARGLAAYNEQF
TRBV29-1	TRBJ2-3	SVEEMRENTDTQY
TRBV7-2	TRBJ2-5	ASGMDRGNQETQY
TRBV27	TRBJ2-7	ASSRNRDSSYEQY
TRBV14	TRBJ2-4	ASSPGTLAKNIQY
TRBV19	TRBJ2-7	ASRKQGLAGEQY
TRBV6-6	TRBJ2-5	ASRTGGETQY
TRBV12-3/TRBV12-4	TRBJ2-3	ASSSRGLHTDTQY
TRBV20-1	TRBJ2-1	SARGLSSSYNEQF
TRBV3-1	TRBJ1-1	ASSRDRGSRAF
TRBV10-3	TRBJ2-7	AISESDYLYEQY
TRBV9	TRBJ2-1	ASSSRGTFNEQF
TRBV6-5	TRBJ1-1	ASTRVRGMNTEAF
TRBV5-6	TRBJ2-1	ASSFSTSGRANEQF
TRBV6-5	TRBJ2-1	ASSYQSRYNEQF